Listed below are T cell receptor beta chains from one sample, sequenced in a study of T cell responses to AZD1222 COVID-19 vaccine. Using immunoSEQ multiplex PCR, the repertoire was profiled, and TCRdb retains in-frame clones only, with some absent. Among about 170,000 clones listed, 75% to 90% were seen once. Specimen: peripheral blood, collected on day 0 of AZD1222 vaccination. The receptor source for this set is an adult in good health. The CDR3 runs from the conserved cysteine through the conserved F or W. Each record gives: CDR3 DNA, CDR3 protein, D gene, V gene, clone size, J gene. D genes are given only for firm matches. For some rows the clone size is stated as once, few or many, or as a class when expanded; others skip it.

TGCGCCAGCAGCCAAGTCGCAGCGGGACGGGTCTACAATGAGCAGTTCTTC CASSQVAAGRVYNEQFF TRBD2 TRBV4-1 . TRBJ2-1
TGTGCCAGTAGTATAGGGGACAGGTTAGAATCGGACACTGAAGCTTTCTTT CASSIGDRLESDTEAFF TRBD1 TRBV19 . TRBJ1-1
TGTGCCAGCAGCTTGGATGGGTCCTACGGCCTTGAGCAGTTCTTC CASSLDGSYGLEQFF . TRBV5-6 . TRBJ2-1
TGCGCCAGCAGCTGGGAGGGGGCGCTGGGGAATTCACCCCTCCACTTT CASSWEGALGNSPLHF TRBD1 TRBV5-1 . TRBJ1-6
TGTGCCAGCAGCTTAGTTCGGGGCTCCTACAATGAGCAGTTCTTC CASSLVRGSYNEQFF . TRBV7-3 . TRBJ2-1
TGTGCCAGCAGTGAAGCGCTTATGGCAACTAGCGGGGCCGCAGATACGCAGTATTTT CASSEALMATSGAADTQYF TRBD2 TRBV2 once TRBJ2-3
TGTGCCAGTGGTCTGTTAGAGGGCACAGATACGCAGTATTTT CASGLLEGTDTQYF . TRBV2 once TRBJ2-3
TGTGCCACCAGCAGAGATATACGGGGCGAAGCTTTCTTT CATSRDIRGEAFF . TRBV15 few TRBJ1-1
TGTGCCAGCAGCGTAGAGGACAGCTATGGCTACACCTTC CASSVEDSYGYTF . TRBV9 few TRBJ1-2
TGTGCCAGCAGTTATCAAGCCTATAATTCACCCCTCCACTTT CASSYQAYNSPLHF . TRBV6-2/TRBV6-3 . TRBJ1-6
TGTGCCAGCAGTGAAGATACAACAACTAATGAAAAACTGTTTTTT CASSEDTTTNEKLFF . TRBV2 once TRBJ1-4
TGTGCCAGCAGCCAAGGGCCAAGTAGCAATCAGCCCCAGCATTTT CASSQGPSSNQPQHF . TRBV7-9 . TRBJ1-5
TGTGCCAGCAGTTTAACCGCACTCTCCTACGAGCAGTACTTC CASSLTALSYEQYF . TRBV27 once TRBJ2-7
TGTGCCAGCAGCCAAGTATGGCCGGAAACTACCAGGGTTCTCGAGCAGTACTTC CASSQVWPETTRVLEQYF . TRBV14 . TRBJ2-7
TGTGCCAGCAGCTTGAGGGGGCGCGTCACTGAAGCTTTCTTT CASSLRGRVTEAFF TRBD1 TRBV5-4 . TRBJ1-1
TGTGCCACGCGAAGGAGCCTCTACACCGGGGAGCTGTTTTTT CATRRSLYTGELFF . TRBV27 . TRBJ2-2
TGTGCCAGTACGATGGGGGGAGTATGGACTGAAGCTTTCTTT CASTMGGVWTEAFF . TRBV19 . TRBJ1-1
TGTGCCAGCAGCTTTTGGGAATCCGCCAACGTCCTGACTTTC CASSFWESANVLTF . TRBV5-4 . TRBJ2-6
TGTGCCAGCAGTTACAGGGTTCAGCCCCAGCATTTT CASSYRVQPQHF . TRBV6-2/TRBV6-3 . TRBJ1-5
TGCAGTGCTAGTCAGCGACAGGGGGCCGGGGAGCTGTTTTTT CSASQRQGAGELFF TRBD1 TRBV20-1 . TRBJ2-2
TGTGCCAGCAGTTTAGGTCAGGGGTTCGGGGAGCAGTACTTC CASSLGQGFGEQYF . TRBV27 . TRBJ2-7
TGTGCCACCAGCGCCCCAAGGAGCGGGGAGCTGTTTTTT CATSAPRSGELFF . TRBV15 . TRBJ2-2
TGTGCCAGCAGCTTGTTGGTTGAGGACATTCAGTACTTC CASSLLVEDIQYF . TRBV5-6 . TRBJ2-4
TGTGCCTGGAGTTCCGGGGCCCAAAAAAACATTCAGTACTTC CAWSSGAQKNIQYF . TRBV30 . TRBJ2-4
TGTGCCAGCAGTCCAGTGGGGGCGCGAGGCACTGAAGCTTTCTTT CASSPVGARGTEAFF . TRBV6-2/TRBV6-3 . TRBJ1-1
TGTGCCAGCAGCCCGGGGGGGGTGAGGGGAGCTTTCTTT CASSPGGVRGAFF . TRBV12-3/TRBV12-4 once TRBJ1-1
TGTGCCAGCAGTCGTGGAATTGGAGAGACCCAGTACTTC CASSRGIGETQYF . TRBV7-9 . TRBJ2-5
TGCGCCAGCAGCTTGGCACAGGGAGAACAGCCCCAGCATTTT CASSLAQGEQPQHF . TRBV5-1 . TRBJ1-5
TGTGCCAGCTCGAACGACTTAACTAATGAAAAACTGTTTTTT CASSNDLTNEKLFF . TRBV18 . TRBJ1-4
TGTGCCAGCAGCACCGGACAGTCGGATGAGCAGTTCTTC CASSTGQSDEQFF . TRBV9 . TRBJ2-1
TGTGCCATCAGTGACACAGATACGCAGTATTTT CAISDTDTQYF . TRBV10-3 few TRBJ2-3
TGCGCCAGCAGCCAAGGGCTTGGTTCACCCCTCCACTTT CASSQGLGSPLHF . TRBV4-3 . TRBJ1-6
TGTGCCAGCAGCTTGTTGAGTGGGGGCAGGACCCTCGAACGGACCCAGTACTTC CASSLLSGGRTLERTQYF . TRBV7-8 . TRBJ2-5
TGTGCCAGCTCGCCGGGACAGGGCGTGGGGAGTAATGAAAAACTGTTTTTT CASSPGQGVGSNEKLFF TRBD1 TRBV2 . TRBJ1-4
TGTGCCACCTCGGGGGCGCAGTCTGGGGCAAGCGGCACCATATATTTT CATSGAQSGASGTIYF . TRBV10-3 few TRBJ1-3
TGTGCCAGCAGCTTAGGGGGACAGCCATATGGCTACACCTTC CASSLGGQPYGYTF TRBD1 TRBV5-4 . TRBJ1-2
TGTGCCATCGGTCCAGCTAACTATGGCTACACCTTC CAIGPANYGYTF . TRBV7-2 . TRBJ1-2
TGTGCCAGCAGTTACGACCGCTATGAAAAACTGTTTTTT CASSYDRYEKLFF . TRBV6-2/TRBV6-3 . TRBJ1-4
TGTGCTAGTCCACCCGGGGGAATGTACCAAGAGACCCAGTACTTC CASPPGGMYQETQYF . TRBV12-5 few TRBJ2-5
TGCACCAGCAGGTTACCCCCCCCGGGGAGGAATTCACCCCTCCACTTT CTSRLPPPGRNSPLHF . TRBV1 few TRBJ1-6
TGTGCCAGCAGCCCGCTGTTTGGGGGTTCCACCGGGGAGCTGTTTTTT CASSPLFGGSTGELFF . TRBV11-2 . TRBJ2-2
TGTGCCAGCTCGGATAGCACAGATACGCAGTATTTT CASSDSTDTQYF . TRBV18 . TRBJ2-3
TGTGCCACGAGGGCAGAGTGGGAGACCCAGTACTTC CATRAEWETQYF . TRBV19 . TRBJ2-5
TGTGCCAGCAGCCGCGGGGGGGGAGAGCAGTACTTC CASSRGGGEQYF TRBD2 TRBV3-1/TRBV3-2 . TRBJ2-7